This T cell receptor (beta chain) was identified in a study of identical twins. Each CDR3 protein is one row after TCRdb ran MiXCR on the 5' RACE reads. The profile shows 600,000 to 850,000 distinct CDR3 sequences, roughly 18% of them singletons. Germline lookup yields CDR1 SNHLY and CDR2 FYNNEI. This CDR3 region has 11 residues. V gave up 7 bases and J gave up 5 bases, with 6 bases separating them. This sample was also put to use in a study of T cells expressing NK-cell markers.

This sequence was found in a woman between 18 and 30 years old in good health. Material: PBMCs. This chain joins TRBV2 and TRBJ2-1; no reliable D call. This chain's CDR3 is CASKADNEQFF. In DNA, the CDR3 is TGTGCCAGCAAAGCTGACAATGAGCAGTTCTTC.